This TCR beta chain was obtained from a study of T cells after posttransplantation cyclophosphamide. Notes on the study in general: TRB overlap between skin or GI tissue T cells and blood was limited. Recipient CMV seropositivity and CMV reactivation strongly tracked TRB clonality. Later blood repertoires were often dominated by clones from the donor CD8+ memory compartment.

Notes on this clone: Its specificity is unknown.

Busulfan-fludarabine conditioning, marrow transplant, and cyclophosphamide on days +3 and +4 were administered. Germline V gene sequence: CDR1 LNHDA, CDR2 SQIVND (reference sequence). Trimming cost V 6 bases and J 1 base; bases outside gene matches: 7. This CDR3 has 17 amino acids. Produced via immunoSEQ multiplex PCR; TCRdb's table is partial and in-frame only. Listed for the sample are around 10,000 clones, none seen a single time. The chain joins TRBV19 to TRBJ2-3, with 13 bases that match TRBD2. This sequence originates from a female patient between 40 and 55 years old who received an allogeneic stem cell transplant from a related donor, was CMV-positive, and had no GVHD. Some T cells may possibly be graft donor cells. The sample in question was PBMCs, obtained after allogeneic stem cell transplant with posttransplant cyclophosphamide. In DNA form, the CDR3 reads TGTGCCAGTAGCCCCGGGACTAGCGGGGTAGGCACAGATACGCAGTATTTT. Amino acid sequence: CASSPGTSGVGTDTQYF.